This paragraph reports one T cell receptor beta chain. TCRdb's table, derived via immunoSEQ multiplex PCR, lists solely in-frame clones and lacks some. The sample lists just over 150,000 clones; about 94% were seen once. The sample belongs to a study of control samples from healthy donors and cancer patients. CDR3 length: 12 amino acids. The germline V and J ends were trimmed by 4 bases and 11 bases, with 14 bases remaining between them. Germline values: CDR1 MNHEY, CDR2 SMNVEV (reference sequence). This sequence was found in a middle-aged woman in good health. V usage is TRBV27 and J usage is TRBJ1-1; D is perhaps TRBD1 (6 bases). Sequencing was performed on blood. Written as DNA, the CDR3 is TGTGCCAGCAGTTCAATAGGGGGTGGCGCTTTCTTT. Translating gives CASSSIGGGAFF.